Listed below are T cell receptor beta chains from one sample, sequenced in a study of a mutant IDH1 vaccine in newly diagnosed glioma. The protocol was immunoSEQ multiplex PCR, while the TCRdb copy is restricted to in-frame clones and leaves out a portion. The table lists about 96,000 clones, around 80% of them singletons, with approximately 7.6% in the top ten. The sample consisted of PBMCs, taken from a glioma patient treated with radiotherapy, temozolomide or both. Receptors were obtained from a middle-aged man with glioma. Both conserved end residues are part of each CDR3. Each record gives: clone size, J gene, D gene, V gene, CDR3 DNA, CDR3 protein. A D gene is named only where the DNA matches it firmly. Some rows mark clone size as missing; the rest say once, few, many or name a class of expanded clone.

>NA|TRBJ1-2|TRBD1|TRBV5-5
TGTGCCAGCAGCTTGGCCCGGACAGGGAGGAAAGCTAACTATGGCTACACCTTC
CASSLARTGRKANYGYTF
>NA|TRBJ2-6|TRBD1|TRBV18
TGTGCCAGCTCACAGGGACAGGGGGCGTTCGGGGCCAACGTCCTGACTTTC
CASSQGQGAFGANVLTF
>NA|TRBJ2-1|TRBD2|TRBV10-3
TGTGCCATCGGTGACGGGGGGGCCTTGAATGAGCAGTTCTTC
CAIGDGGALNEQFF
>NA|TRBJ1-6|NA|TRBV27
TGTGCCAGCAGGGGTACAGTGACCTCCTATAATTCACCCCTCCACTTT
CASRGTVTSYNSPLHF
>NA|TRBJ2-5|TRBD1|TRBV6-5
TGTGCCAGCAGTTACGGGACAGGGGGCCAAGAGCAGTACTTC
CASSYGTGGQEQYF
>NA|TRBJ2-7|NA|TRBV11-2
TGTGCCAGCAGCTTAGCTGCGGGGGCCTGGAGGGAGCAGTACTTC
CASSLAAGAWREQYF
>few|TRBJ1-6|NA|TRBV15
TGTGCCACCAGCAGAGATTCAGAGAATTCACCCCTCCACTTT
CATSRDSENSPLHF
>NA|TRBJ2-7|TRBD2|TRBV11-2
TGTGCCAGCAGCTTAGGACTAGCGGGGTACGAGCAGTACTTC
CASSLGLAGYEQYF
>once|TRBJ1-1|NA|TRBV6-5
TGTGCCAGCAGTGACAACGGCCGGGGAGCTTTCTTT
CASSDNGRGAFF
>NA|TRBJ2-1|TRBD2|TRBV9
TGTGCCAGCAGCGCAGGGACTAGCGGGAGTGAAGGTGAGCAGTTCTTC
CASSAGTSGSEGEQFF
>NA|TRBJ1-6|NA|TRBV27
TGTGCCAGCAGTTTCCGAGCAAGCGTACTCCACTTT
CASSFRASVLHF